This T cell receptor (beta chain) derives from a study of cytomegalovirus exposure and HLA in healthy donors. At the level of the study: As released early, the data held 70 million to 100 million unique TCRs from HLA-typed donors. General study findings and limits: A later analysis revealed that TCR association rates differed between HLA loci, peaking at DRB1 and bottoming out at HLA-C.

This clone was detected once. Its antigen is currently unknown. Amplification used 60 Vbeta primers and 13 Jbeta primers. Assay: immunoSEQ multiplex PCR; the TCRdb copy retains only in-frame clones and omits some. Found here are around 180,000 clones, 80% to 85% of them singletons; the top ten hold 2.1%. V gave up 3 bases and J gave up 7 bases; unmatched junction bases: 4. CDR3 length equals 15 residues. Germline CDR1 GTSNPN, CDR2 SVGIG (reference sequence). Donors sampled were nominally healthy, though unrecorded immune exposures were likely. The sequenced material came from PBMCs. The sequence came from a woman between 18 and 30 years old in good health and CMV-seropositive. This chain uses TRBV30 with TRBJ1-6; 12 nucleotides line up with TRBD1. Here the CDR3 DNA reads TGTGCCTGGAGCCTCGGGACAGGGGGCAATTCACCCCTCCACTTT. Encoded protein: CAWSLGTGGNSPLHF.